The rows below give T cell receptor beta chains drawn from one sample of a study of beta chain features in type 1 diabetes. Produced via immunoSEQ multiplex PCR; TCRdb's table is partial and in-frame only. In the table there are 100,000 to 150,000 clones, 17% of which are singletons. Material: central memory CD4+ T cells from blood. The receptors were gathered from a man aged 18 to 30 with type 1 diabetes. Both conserved end residues are part of each CDR3. The D gene is left open where the match is weak. For some rows the clone size is stated as once, few or many, or as a class when expanded; others skip it.

size	D	J	V	DNA	CDR3
-	-	TRBJ2-3	TRBV5-1	TGCGCCAGCAGCTTGGCCGCGACCTCAGATACGCAGTATTTT	CASSLAATSDTQYF
few	-	TRBJ2-3	TRBV15	TGTGCCACCAGCACTTCGGGCGGGGATCCAGATACGCAGTATTTT	CATSTSGGDPDTQYF
-	-	TRBJ2-3	TRBV29-1	TGCAGCGCAGTAACGGGACGGATGGGAAATACGCAGTATTTT	CSAVTGRMGNTQYF
few	TRBD1	TRBJ1-2	TRBV7-2	TGTGCCAGCAGCGAGACAGGGGTCTATGGCTACACCTTC	CASSETGVYGYTF
many	-	TRBJ2-5	TRBV18	TGTGCCAGCTCACGAACCCCTTCGCAAGAGACCCAGTACTTC	CASSRTPSQETQYF
few	-	TRBJ2-1	TRBV10-3	TGTGCCATTGGGCCCCGGGGTGAGCAGTTCTTC	CAIGPRGEQFF
few	TRBD2	TRBJ2-7	TRBV6-5	TGTGCCAGCAGTTACGGGAGGGGCTACGAGCAGTACTTC	CASSYGRGYEQYF
few	-	TRBJ2-1	TRBV14	TGTGCCAGCAGCCAACCGACGGGATTCCTTTCCTACAATGAGCAGTTCTTC	CASSQPTGFLSYNEQFF
few	-	TRBJ2-7	TRBV15	TGTGCCACCAGCAGAGAACTAGCCTACCTCTACGAGCAGTACTTC	CATSRELAYLYEQYF
few	TRBD2	TRBJ2-5	TRBV28	TGTGCCAGCAGGATTACTAGCGGGAGTTGGGAGACCCAGTACTTC	CASRITSGSWETQYF
few	TRBD2	TRBJ2-5	TRBV9	TGTGCCAGCAGCGAAGGACTAGCGGGGGGCCAAGAGACCCAGTACTTC	CASSEGLAGGQETQYF
-	-	TRBJ2-3	TRBV29-1	TGCAGCGTAGCCCATACAGATACGCAGTATTTT	CSVAHTDTQYF
few	-	TRBJ2-3	TRBV2	TGTGCCAGCAGTGGGACGAAAGGGGCTCAGGCGCAGTATTTT	CASSGTKGAQAQYF
-	TRBD1	TRBJ1-1	TRBV7-3	TGTGCCAGCAGCCCGCAGACAGGGACGTACACTGAAGCTTTCTTT	CASSPQTGTYTEAFF
-	-	TRBJ2-2	TRBV9	TGTGCCAGCAGCCGTGACACCGGGGAGCTGTTTTTT	CASSRDTGELFF
few	-	TRBJ2-1	TRBV25-1	TGTGCCAGCAGTGAATTGGGGTACAATGAGCAGTTCTTC	CASSELGYNEQFF
-	-	TRBJ2-2	TRBV28	TGTGCCGGATTTGACAGGCACACCGGGGAGCTGTTTTTT	CAGFDRHTGELFF
few	-	TRBJ1-2	TRBV5-4	TGTGCCAGCAGCTCCGCGGACACGTATGGCTACACCTTC	CASSSADTYGYTF
-	TRBD2	TRBJ2-7	TRBV2	TGTGCCAGCACCACTAGCGGGAGCCTTGTGCAGTACTTC	CASTTSGSLVQYF
-	-	TRBJ1-1	TRBV7-9	TGTGCCAGCAGCTTAGGTGTAGGAACTGAAGCTTTCTTT	CASSLGVGTEAFF
-	-	TRBJ2-7	TRBV11-3	TGTGCCAGCAGCTTAGGACAGGAAGGGGAGCAGTACTTC	CASSLGQEGEQYF
once	TRBD1	TRBJ2-2	TRBV7-7	TGTGCTAGCAGCTTGTTGGGACAGCCGAACACCGGGGAGCTGTTTTTT	CASSLLGQPNTGELFF
few	TRBD2	TRBJ2-1	TRBV7-9	TGTGCCAGCAGCTTAGGGTCTAGCGGGGGTCCCAGCTCCTACAATGAGCAGTTCTTC	CASSLGSSGGPSSYNEQFF
few	TRBD1	TRBJ2-3	TRBV2	TGTGCGACAGGGCCAGATACGCAGTATTTT	CATGPDTQYF
many	-	TRBJ2-7	TRBV28	TGTGCCAGCAGTTTTTGGGCGGGGAAGTACTTC	CASSFWAGKYF
few	TRBD1	TRBJ1-2	TRBV30	TGTGCCTGGAACCGTTTGGACAGGCGCGACCTTTATGGCTACACCTTC	CAWNRLDRRDLYGYTF